One and the same sample provided the 23 T cell receptor beta chains below, sequenced in a study of T cells in Graves' hyperthyroidism and ophthalmopathy. TCR beta CDR3 regions were amplified from RNA transcripts. HTBI primers were employed in a first-round RT-PCR of the TCR CDR3. Each CDR3 protein is one row after TCRdb ran MiXCR on the multiplex PCR reads. The sample holds roughly 510,000 distinct CDR3 sequences; over 45% are singletons and the top ten take approximately 44%. Input material: peripheral blood or thyroid tissue (not recorded which). These receptors were taken from an adult woman with Graves' disease, either hyperthyroidism or ophthalmopathy (not recorded which).

The rearrangement uses TRBV10-3 and TRBJ1-5, with a possible D match to TRBD1 (5 bases). Germline CDR1 and CDR2: ENHRY and SYGVKD. V was shortened by 8 bases and J by 11 bases, with 19 bases between the two germline ends. CDR3 length: 13 residues. DNA for the CDR3: TGTGCCATCTCCGGGACTACTCAAGAGACCCAGCATTTT. It translates to CAISGTTQETQHF.

This clonotype came up a few times. The chain uses TRBV28 and TRBJ2-7, with D perhaps TRBD1 or TRBD2 (5 bases each). The V and J ends lost 6 bases and 2 bases respectively, with 11 bases between them. CDR1 is MDHEN and CDR2 is SYDVKM in the germline V gene. This CDR3 has 13 amino acids. The CDR3 nucleotides read TGTGCCAGCAGCCAGGGACCGACCTACGAGCAGTACTTC. Its translation is CASSQGPTYEQYF. Based on the CDR3 plus reference TRBV28 and TRBJ2-7, the full variable domain is DVKVTQSSRYLVKRTGEKVFLECVQDMDHENMFWYRQDPGLGLRLIYFSYDVKMKEKGDIPEGYSVSREKKERFSLILESASTNQTSMYLCASSQGPTYEQYFGPGTRLTVT.

The chain uses TRBV7-9 and TRBJ1-1; D is unresolved. The end of the DNA fits TRBJ1-3 better, so the J call may be wrong. The CDR3 loop spans 13 amino acids. Germline CDR1 and CDR2: SEHNR and FQNEAQ (reference sequence). For the CDR3, the DNA is TGTGCCAGCAGCCACCGGGGTGGAAACACCATATATTTT. Amino acids: CASSHRGGNTIYF.

The gene calls are TRBV6-2 or TRBV6-3 and TRBJ1-1; the match to TRBD1 covers 8 bases. CDR1 and CDR2 (germline): MNHEY, SVGEGT. The V segment lost 6 bases and the J segment 4 bases; nucleotides outside the gene matches: 7. This CDR3 has 14 amino acids. The CDR3 here is CASSGTGLPTEAFF. DNA of the CDR3: TGTGCCAGCAGCGGGACAGGACTTCCCACTGAAGCTTTCTTT.

This chain links TRBV7-2 with TRBJ2-2, with 7 nucleotides matching TRBD2. CDR1 SGHTA and CDR2 FQGNSA come from the germline V gene. V was pared by 8 bases and J by 8 bases, with 14 bases of the junction left unmatched. This CDR3 is built from 15 residues. The CDR3 loop is CASCASGTHSGELFF. The CDR3 DNA reads TGTGCCAGCTGCGCTAGCGGCACCCACTCTGGGGAGCTGTTTTTT.

This clonotype has just one count. The chain carries TRBV19 and TRBJ1-2; D might be TRBD1 (5 bases). Trimming shortened V by 5 bases and J by 3 bases, and 7 bases separated the two germline ends. The CDR3 is made up of 12 amino acids. Germline V CDR1 and CDR2: LNHDA, SQIVND (reference sequence). The CDR3 region has the DNA TGTGCCAGTAGTGAGGGGCACTATGGCTACACCTTC. The encoded protein is CASSEGHYGYTF.

The chain combines TRBV7-9 with TRBJ2-7; TRBD2 agrees at 7 bases. CDR1 is SEHNR, CDR2 FQNEAQ, per germline (reference sequence). The CDR3 is 15 amino acids. V lost 5 bases and J lost 5; bases outside the gene matches: 12. The CDR3: CASSPMGGRQHEQYF. CDR3 in DNA: TGTGCCAGCAGCCCCATGGGGGGGAGGCAGCACGAGCAGTACTTC.

The chain joins TRBV7-2 to TRBJ1-1, with D unclear. Trimming removed 3 bases from V and 5 bases from J, with 10 bases in between. The length of the CDR3 is 13 residues. CDR1 and CDR2 from the germline V gene are SGHTA and FQGNSA. CDR3 sequence (DNA): TGTGCCAGCAGCTTGCAGGTACGGACTGAAGCTTTCTTT. The encoded protein is CASSLQVRTEAFF. Variable domain in full (rest from reference TRBV7-2 and TRBJ1-1): GAGVSQSPSNKVTEKGKDVELRCDPISGHTALYWYRQSLGQGLEFLIYFQGNSAPDKSGLPSDRFSAERTGGSVSTLTIQRTQQEDSAVYLCASSLQVRTEAFFGQGTRLTVV.

This clonotype was recorded at least ten times. The rearrangement joins TRBV10-3 to TRBJ2-5; the D gene is possibly TRBD2 (6 bases). CDR1 ENHRY and CDR2 SYGVKD come from the germline V gene. The CDR3 sequence is 15 residues long. V was pared by 3 bases and J by 3 bases, with 14 bases between. The CDR3 DNA sequence: TGTGCCATCAGTGATGGAGGACTACCAAAAGAGACCCAGTACTTC. Translation gives CAISDGGLPKETQYF.

The chain couples TRBV29-1 to TRBJ2-7; maybe TRBD2 (5 bases). The V gene lost 2 bases and the J gene lost 0 bases, with 8 bases spanning the gap. The CDR3 loop spans 13 amino acids. Germline loops: CDR1 SQVTM, CDR2 ANQGSEA. CDR3 amino acids: CSVEMGASYEQYF. CDR3 nucleotide sequence: TGCAGCGTTGAAATGGGAGCCTCCTACGAGCAGTACTTC.

The CDR3 nucleotides read TGTGCCAGCAGCCCCAACAGGGGGGAAGATTCACCCCTCCACTTT. Amino acids: CASSPNRGEDSPLHF. The chain is built from TRBV2 and TRBJ1-6, with 8 bases fitting TRBD1. The CDR3 sequence is 15 residues long. The V and J ends lost 6 bases and 8 bases, in that order; junction bases with no gene match: 9. Germline CDR1 is SNHLY and CDR2 is FYNNEI.

This chain uses TRBV18 with TRBJ1-5; no reliable D call. Trimming left V 4 bases short and J 2 bases short, with 12 bases between. The CDR3 has 15 residues. In germline, CDR1 is KGHSH, CDR2 LQKENI. CDR3 in DNA: TGTGCCAGCTCACGGCCCGGGGAGGGCAATCAGCCCCAGCATTTT. Translating it yields CASSRPGEGNQPQHF. The whole variable domain, remainder taken from reference TRBV18 and TRBJ1-5, is NAGVMQNPRHLVRRRGQEARLRCSPMKGHSHVYWYRQLPEEGLKFMVYLQKENIIDESGMPKERFSAEFPKEGPSILRIQQVVRGDSAAYFCASSRPGEGNQPQHFGDGTRLSIL.

This chain uses TRBV7-9 with TRBJ2-5, with 9 bases lining up with TRBD1. With V trimmed by 6 bases and J by 2 bases, 13 bases remained unmatched. Germline CDR1 is SEHNR and CDR2 is FQNEAQ (reference sequence). The CDR3 spans 17 residues. The DNA of the CDR3 is TGTGCCAGCAGACACAGACTGGGACAGGGCAAACAAGAGACCCAGTACTTC. Encoded protein: CASRHRLGQGKQETQYF.

This clonotype was counted a few times. This chain uses TRBV12-3 or TRBV12-4 with TRBJ1-6; 12 nucleotides match TRBD1. The trim removed 7 bases at V and 6 bases at J, leaving 7 bases unmatched. The CDR3 sequence is 16 residues long. The CDR3 region has the DNA TGTGCCAGCAAGAAGGGACAGGGGGCGCCTAATTCACCCCTCCACTTT. The encoded protein is CASKKGQGAPNSPLHF.

This clonotype appeared a few times. The chain combines TRBV9 with TRBJ1-2; no firm D call. Germline values: CDR1 SGDLS, CDR2 YYNGEE. Trimming removed 0 bases at V and 12 bases at J, with 15 bases between. There are 13 residues in the CDR3. The CDR3 DNA sequence: TGTGCCAGCAGCGTAGAGGTGGACGCTGGAAACACCTTC. This codes for CASSVEVDAGNTF.

This clonotype occurred once. The rearrangement joins TRBV10-3 to TRBJ2-5; D gene uncertain. This CDR3 comprises 15 residues. Per the germline V gene, CDR1 is ENHRY and CDR2 is SYGVKD. Trimming took 4 bases from V and 5 from J, leaving 17 bases between them. CDR3 in amino acids: CAISAYPGLRETQYF. The DNA for the CDR3 is TGTGCCATCAGTGCCTATCCCGGGCTTCGGGAGACCCAGTACTTC.

This clonotype turned up a few times. The rearrangement uses TRBV10-3 and TRBJ1-6; TRBD1 might be the D (5 bases). Trimming removed 3 bases from V and 11 bases from J, with 14 bases in between. The V gene's germline CDR1 is ENHRY and CDR2 SYGVKD. This CDR3 comprises 14 residues. Written as DNA, the CDR3 is TGTGCCATCAGTGAACCAGGGAAGGGGACACCCCTCCACTTT. It codes for CAISEPGKGTPLHF.

As regards this clonotype: A junction boundary mismatches the germline segment, possibly from a read error. The chain carries TRBV10-3 and TRBJ2-3; weak D call: TRBD2 (6 bases). This CDR3 comprises 16 residues. The V gene's germline CDR1 is ENHRY and CDR2 SYGVKD. Written as DNA, the CDR3 is TGTGCCAGCAGTTACTCGACGGGGGAAAGCACAGATACGCAGTATTTT. This codes for CASSYSTGESTDTQYF.

The chain couples TRBV4-1 to TRBJ2-7; D is ambiguous. Germline V gene data show CDR1 as MGHRA and CDR2 as YSYEKL. This CDR3 region has 15 residues. The V end lost 1 base, the J end lost 3 bases, and 13 bases lay between the germline ends. CDR3 coding DNA: TGCGCCAGCAGCCAAGTCGGGCAGAAAGACTACGAGCAGTACTTC. Translated: CASSQVGQKDYEQYF.

The rearrangement uses TRBV7-2 and TRBJ2-7; D possibly corresponds to TRBD1 (6 bases). Trimming pared 0 bases from V and 4 bases from J, leaving 13 bases between. Germline V lookup: CDR1 SGHTA, CDR2 FQGNSA. The CDR3 runs 15 residues. The CDR3 here is CASSLAPDSLYEQYF. The CDR3 region has the DNA TGTGCCAGCAGCTTAGCCCCGGACAGCCTGTACGAGCAGTACTTC.

Only one count was recorded for this clonotype. V and J are TRBV7-2 and TRBJ1-2, with 10 bases identical to TRBD1. The length of the CDR3 is 14 residues. Germline V lookup: CDR1 SGHTA, CDR2 FQGNSA. V gave up 7 bases and J gave up 5 bases; unmatched junction bases: 7. The CDR3 coding sequence is TGTGCCAGCACCCTTAGACAGGGGGCATATGGCTACACCTTC. Protein sequence: CASTLRQGAYGYTF. Full variable domain (missing parts from reference TRBV7-2 and TRBJ1-2): GAGVSQSPSNKVTEKGKDVELRCDPISGHTALYWYRQSLGQGLEFLIYFQGNSAPDKSGLPSDRFSAERTGGSVSTLTIQRTQQEDSAVYLCASTLRQGAYGYTFGSGTRLTVV.

This clonotype was counted at least ten times. V is TRBV2 and J is TRBJ1-6; the D is unclear. V was pared by 4 bases and J by 8 bases, with 15 bases between. The CDR3 runs 15 residues. Germline V gene lookup returns CDR1 SNHLY and CDR2 FYNNEI. CDR3 region: CASSGEGQGDSPLHF. Written as DNA, the CDR3 is TGTGCCAGCAGTGGGGAAGGGCAAGGTGATTCACCCCTCCACTTT.

J is TRBJ2-7 and V is TRBV29-1, with D possibly matching TRBD2 (5 bases). This CDR3 is built from 12 residues. The ends were cut back, 4 bases at V and 3 bases at J, with 10 bases in the middle. Germline-derived CDR1 and CDR2 are SQVTM and ANQGSEA. DNA for the CDR3: TGCAGCGTTGTGTCTAGCAGCTACGAGCAGTACTTC. This encodes CSVVSSSYEQYF.